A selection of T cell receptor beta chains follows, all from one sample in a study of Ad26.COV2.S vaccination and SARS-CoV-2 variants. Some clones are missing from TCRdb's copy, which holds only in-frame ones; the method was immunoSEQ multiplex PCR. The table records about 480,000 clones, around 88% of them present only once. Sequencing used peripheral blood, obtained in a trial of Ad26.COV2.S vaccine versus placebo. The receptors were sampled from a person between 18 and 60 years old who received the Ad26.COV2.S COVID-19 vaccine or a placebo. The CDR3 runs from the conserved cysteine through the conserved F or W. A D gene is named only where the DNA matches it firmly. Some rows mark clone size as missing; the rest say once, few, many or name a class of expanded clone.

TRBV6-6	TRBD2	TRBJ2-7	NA	CASSYAGTSGQWRGYEQYF	TGTGCCAGCAGCTACGCCGGGACTAGCGGGCAATGGAGGGGTTACGAGCAGTACTTC
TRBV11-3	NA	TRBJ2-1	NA	CASSLGGVTYNEQFF	TGTGCCAGCAGCTTAGGGGGGGTCACCTACAATGAGCAGTTCTTC
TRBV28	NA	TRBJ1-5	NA	CASSPWGGSGQPQHF	TGTGCCAGCAGCCCTTGGGGGGGTTCGGGTCAGCCCCAGCATTTT
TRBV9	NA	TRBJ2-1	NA	CASSPPGQIYNKQFF	TGTGCCAGCAGCCCCCCCGGACAGATATACAATAAGCAGTTCTTC
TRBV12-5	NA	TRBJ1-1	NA	CASGPGQRSTEAFF	TGTGCTAGTGGACCAGGACAGAGGAGCACTGAAGCTTTCTTT
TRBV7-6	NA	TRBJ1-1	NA	CASSLGSRNTEAFF	TGTGCCAGCAGCTTAGGTTCGAGGAACACTGAAGCTTTCTTT
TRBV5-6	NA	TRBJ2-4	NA	CASSLRLVGLGKNIQYF	TGTGCCAGCAGCTTGAGGCTAGTGGGGTTGGGCAAAAACATTCAGTACTTC
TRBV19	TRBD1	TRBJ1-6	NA	CASRWTGGNSPLHF	TGTGCCAGTAGGTGGACAGGCGGAAATTCACCCCTCCACTTT
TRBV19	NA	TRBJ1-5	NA	CASSMVATDNQPQHF	TGTGCCAGTAGTATGGTCGCGACGGACAATCAGCCCCAGCATTTT
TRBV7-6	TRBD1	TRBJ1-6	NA	CASSLAGQAGAYNSPLHF	TGTGCCAGCAGCTTAGCGGGACAGGCGGGAGCCTATAATTCACCCCTCCACTTT
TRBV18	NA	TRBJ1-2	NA	CASSTDDYGYTF	TGTGCCAGCTCAACAGACGACTATGGCTACACCTTC
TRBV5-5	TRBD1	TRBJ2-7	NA	CASSLSGQGGYEQYF	TGTGCCAGCAGCTTGTCGGGACAGGGCGGGTACGAGCAGTACTTC
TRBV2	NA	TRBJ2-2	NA	CASNLWSNTGELFF	TGTGCCAGCAATCTCTGGTCAAACACCGGGGAGCTGTTTTTT
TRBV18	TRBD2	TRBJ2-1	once	CASSPLPGTSGRNEQFF	TGTGCCAGCTCACCGTTGCCCGGGACTAGCGGGAGAAATGAGCAGTTCTTC
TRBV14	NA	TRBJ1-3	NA	CASSQEVAWDGKNTIYF	TGTGCCAGCAGCCAAGAGGTTGCGTGGGACGGAAAAAACACCATATATTTT
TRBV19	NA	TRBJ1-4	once	CASRKTATNEKLFF	TGTGCCAGTAGAAAGACCGCAACTAATGAAAAACTGTTTTTT
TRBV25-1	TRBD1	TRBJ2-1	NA	CASSDPDRGDNNEQFF	TGTGCCAGCAGTGACCCGGACAGGGGCGATAACAATGAGCAGTTCTTC
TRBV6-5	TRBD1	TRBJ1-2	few	CASTRDLTGAVGYTF	TGTGCCAGCACCCGAGATCTCACAGGGGCGGTTGGCTACACCTTC
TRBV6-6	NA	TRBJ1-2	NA	CASSAFNRNYGYTF	TGTGCCAGCAGTGCCTTTAACAGGAACTATGGCTACACCTTC
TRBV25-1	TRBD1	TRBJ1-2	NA	CASINQGGYGYTF	TGTGCCAGCATTAACCAGGGGGGCTATGGCTACACCTTC
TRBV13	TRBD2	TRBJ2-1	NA	CASSSFGGSSYNEQFF	TGTGCCAGCAGCTCCTTCGGCGGGAGCTCCTACAATGAGCAGTTCTTC
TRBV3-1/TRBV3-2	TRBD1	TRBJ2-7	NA	CASSQGQGAPYEQYF	TGTGCCAGCAGCCAAGGGCAGGGGGCCCCCTACGAGCAGTACTTC
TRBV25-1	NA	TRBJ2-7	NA	CASSEWIGDSESYEQYF	TGTGCCAGCAGTGAATGGATAGGCGACAGTGAATCCTACGAGCAGTACTTC
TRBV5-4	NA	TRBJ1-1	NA	CASSKQGEAFF	TGTGCCAGCAGCAAACAGGGTGAAGCTTTCTTT
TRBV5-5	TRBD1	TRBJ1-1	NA	CASSQQGVGTEAFF	TGTGCCAGCAGCCAACAGGGGGTTGGGACTGAAGCTTTCTTT
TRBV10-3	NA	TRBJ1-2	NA	CAIRDNYGYTF	TGTGCCATCAGGGACAACTATGGCTACACCTTC
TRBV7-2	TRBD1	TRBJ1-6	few	CASSLVGQGYSPLHF	TGTGCCAGCAGCTTAGTGGGACAGGGGTATTCACCCCTCCACTTT
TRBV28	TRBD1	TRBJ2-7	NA	CASSRTGDPSPYEQYF	TGTGCCAGCAGTAGGACAGGGGATCCCTCCCCCTACGAGCAGTACTTC
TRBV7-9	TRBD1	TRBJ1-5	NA	CASSPLDGQARGQPQHF	TGTGCCAGCAGCCCCTTGGACGGACAGGCGAGAGGTCAGCCCCAGCATTTT
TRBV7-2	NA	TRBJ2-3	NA	CASSLRRGSGDTQYF	TGTGCCAGCAGCTTAAGGCGCGGATCGGGAGATACGCAGTATTTT
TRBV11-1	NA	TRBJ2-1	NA	CASTGGYDNEQFF	TGTGCCAGCACTGGGGGATACGACAATGAGCAGTTCTTC
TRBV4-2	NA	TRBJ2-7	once	CASSQADAVLLHEQYF	TGTGCCAGCAGCCAGGCCGACGCGGTCTTATTGCACGAGCAGTACTTC
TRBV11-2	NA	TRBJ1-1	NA	CASSLRPGANTEAFF	TGTGCCAGCAGCTTAAGACCTGGCGCGAACACTGAAGCTTTCTTT
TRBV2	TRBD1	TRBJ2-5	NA	CASRGQGPQETQYF	TGTGCCAGCAGAGGACAGGGACCACAAGAGACCCAGTACTTC
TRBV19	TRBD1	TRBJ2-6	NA	CASSMTLGQGSSGANVLTF	TGTGCCAGTAGTATGACCCTCGGACAGGGTAGCTCTGGGGCCAACGTCCTGACTTTC
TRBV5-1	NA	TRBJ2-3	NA	CASTPAVGLDTQYF	TGCGCCAGCACCCCGGCTGTGGGACTAGATACGCAGTATTTT
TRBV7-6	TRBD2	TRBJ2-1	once	CASSAAGDLGNEQFF	TGTGCCAGCAGCGCAGCGGGAGATTTGGGCAATGAGCAGTTCTTC
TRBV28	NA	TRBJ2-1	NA	CASSFDRSYNEQFF	TGTGCCAGCAGTTTTGACAGGTCCTACAATGAGCAGTTCTTC
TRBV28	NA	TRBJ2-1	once	CASSRGYEQFF	TGTGCCAGCTCCAGAGGGTATGAGCAGTTCTTC
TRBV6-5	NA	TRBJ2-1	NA	CASSYSAGPYNEQFF	TGTGCCAGCAGTTACTCGGCGGGCCCCTACAATGAGCAGTTCTTC